The T cell receptor (beta chain) under discussion was sequenced for a study of monozygotic twins with inflammatory bowel disease. CDR3 length: 13 amino acids. Germline CDR1 reads SQVTM; CDR2 reads ANQGSEA. TCRdb processed the 5' RACE reads again and assigns one entry to each CDR3 protein, with no DNA. Listed are a few hundred thousand distinct CDR3 sequences; around 2.6% falls within the top ten. The clonotype was recovered from a human donor with ulcerative colitis or Crohn's disease, or a healthy co-twin of an affected twin (not recorded which). The rearrangement joins TRBV29-1 to TRBJ2-1; TCRdb lists TRBD1, though no DNA is available to test this call. Input material: blood. The CDR3 loop reads CSVPGRLNNEQFF.